This TCR beta chain was identified in a study of shared clonotypes between healthy human individuals. Broader study findings: The study's rarefaction showed incomplete sorted-subset sequencing despite large depth.

This clone was observed a single time. The antigen is not known. The protocol was immunoSEQ multiplex PCR, while the TCRdb copy is restricted to in-frame clones and leaves out a portion. Of about 190,000 clones listed, about 68% are singletons. This TCR was sampled from a man aged 25-45 years in good health. Sequencing was performed on memory CD4+ T cells sorted from blood. Subset reported: CD45RA-negative fraction.

CDR3 in amino acids: CASSLTDKETQYF. In DNA, the CDR3 is TGTGCCAGCAGCTTGACAGACAAAGAGACCCAGTACTTC. The chain employs TRBV5-6 and TRBJ2-5; D is undetermined. The CDR3 is 13 residues long. Germline V lookup: CDR1 SGHDT, CDR2 YYEEEE. Trimming pared 1 base from V and 3 bases from J, leaving 7 bases between.